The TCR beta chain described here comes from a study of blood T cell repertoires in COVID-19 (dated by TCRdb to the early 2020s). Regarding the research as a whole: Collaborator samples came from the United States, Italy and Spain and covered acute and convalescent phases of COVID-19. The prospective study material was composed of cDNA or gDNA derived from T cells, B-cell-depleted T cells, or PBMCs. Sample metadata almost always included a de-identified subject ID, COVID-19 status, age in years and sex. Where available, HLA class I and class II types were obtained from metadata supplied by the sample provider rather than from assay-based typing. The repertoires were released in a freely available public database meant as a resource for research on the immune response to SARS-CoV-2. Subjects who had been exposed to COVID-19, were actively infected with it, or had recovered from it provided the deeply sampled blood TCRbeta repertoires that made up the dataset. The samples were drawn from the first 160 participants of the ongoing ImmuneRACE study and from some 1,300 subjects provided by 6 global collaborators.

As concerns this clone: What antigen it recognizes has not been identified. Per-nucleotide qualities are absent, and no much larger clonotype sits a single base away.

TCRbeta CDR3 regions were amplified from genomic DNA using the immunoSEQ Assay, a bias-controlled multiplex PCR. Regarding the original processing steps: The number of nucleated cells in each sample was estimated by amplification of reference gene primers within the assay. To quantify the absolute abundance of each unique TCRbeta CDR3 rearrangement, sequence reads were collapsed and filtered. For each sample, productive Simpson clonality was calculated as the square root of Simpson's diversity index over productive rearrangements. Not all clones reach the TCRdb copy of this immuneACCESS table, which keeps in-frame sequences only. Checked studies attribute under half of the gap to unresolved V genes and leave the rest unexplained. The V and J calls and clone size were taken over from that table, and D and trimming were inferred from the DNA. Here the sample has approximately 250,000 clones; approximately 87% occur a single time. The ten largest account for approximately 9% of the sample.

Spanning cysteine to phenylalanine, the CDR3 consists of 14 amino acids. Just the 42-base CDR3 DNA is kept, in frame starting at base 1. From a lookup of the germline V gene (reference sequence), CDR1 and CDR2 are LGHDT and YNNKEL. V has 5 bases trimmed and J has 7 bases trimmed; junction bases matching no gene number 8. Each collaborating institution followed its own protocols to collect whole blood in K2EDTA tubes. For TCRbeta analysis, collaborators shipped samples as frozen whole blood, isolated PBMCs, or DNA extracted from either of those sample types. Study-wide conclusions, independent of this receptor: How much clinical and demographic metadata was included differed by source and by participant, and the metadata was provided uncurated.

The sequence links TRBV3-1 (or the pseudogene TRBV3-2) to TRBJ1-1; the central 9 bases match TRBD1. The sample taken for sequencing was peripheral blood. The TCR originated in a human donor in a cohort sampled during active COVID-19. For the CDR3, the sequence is CASSYRGQRGEAFF. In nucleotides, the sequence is TGTGCCAGCAGCTACAGGGGGCAAAGGGGTGAAGCTTTCTTT.